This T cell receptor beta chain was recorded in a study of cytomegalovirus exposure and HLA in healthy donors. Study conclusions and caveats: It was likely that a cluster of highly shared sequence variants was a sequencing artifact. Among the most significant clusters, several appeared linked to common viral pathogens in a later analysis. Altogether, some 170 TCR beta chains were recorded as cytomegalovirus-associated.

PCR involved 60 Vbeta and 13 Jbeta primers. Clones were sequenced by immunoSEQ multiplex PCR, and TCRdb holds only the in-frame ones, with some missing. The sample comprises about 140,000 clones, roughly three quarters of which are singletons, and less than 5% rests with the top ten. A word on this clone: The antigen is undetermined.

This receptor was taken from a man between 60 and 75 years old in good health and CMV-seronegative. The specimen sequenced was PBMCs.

This CDR3 reads CASSLEQGHEQYF. Here the CDR3 DNA reads TGTGCCAGCAGCCTCGAACAGGGACACGAGCAGTACTTC. The chain has TRBV9 and TRBJ2-7; D may be TRBD1 (6 bases). The CDR3 runs 13 residues. Trimming stripped 4 bases from V and 5 bases from J, with 13 bases between. Germline-derived CDR1 and CDR2 are SGDLS and YYNGEE. Based on the CDR3 plus reference TRBV9 and TRBJ2-7, the full variable domain is DSGVTQTPKHLITATGQRVTLRCSPRSGDLSVYWYQQSLDQGLQFLIQYYNGEERAKGNILERFSAQQFPDLHSELNLSSLELGDSALYFCASSLEQGHEQYFGPGTRLTVT.